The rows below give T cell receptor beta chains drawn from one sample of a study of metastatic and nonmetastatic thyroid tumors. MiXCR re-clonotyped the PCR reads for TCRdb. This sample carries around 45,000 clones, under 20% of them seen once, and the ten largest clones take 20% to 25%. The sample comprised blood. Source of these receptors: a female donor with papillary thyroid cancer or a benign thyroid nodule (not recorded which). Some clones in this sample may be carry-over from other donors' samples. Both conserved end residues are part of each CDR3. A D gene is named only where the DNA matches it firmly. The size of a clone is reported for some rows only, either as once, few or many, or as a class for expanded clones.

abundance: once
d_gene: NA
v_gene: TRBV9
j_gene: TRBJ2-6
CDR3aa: CASSVGLLNVLTF
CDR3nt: TGTGCCAGCAGCGTCGGGCTGCTAAACGTCCTGACTTTC

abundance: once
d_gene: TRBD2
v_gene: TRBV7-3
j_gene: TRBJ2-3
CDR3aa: CASSLASGRTDTQYF
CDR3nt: TGTGCCAGCAGCTTGGCTAGCGGGAGGACAGATACGCAGTATTTT

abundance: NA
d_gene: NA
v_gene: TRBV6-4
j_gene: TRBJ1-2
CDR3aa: CASSRITRTLGSNYGYTF
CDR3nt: TGTGCCAGCAGCAGAATAACACGAACTCTCGGGTCTAACTATGGCTACACCTTC

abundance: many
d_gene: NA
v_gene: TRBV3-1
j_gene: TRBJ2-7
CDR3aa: CASSQWGLQGGDEQYF
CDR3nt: TGTGCCAGCAGCCAATGGGGACTCCAGGGGGGGGACGAGCAGTACTTC

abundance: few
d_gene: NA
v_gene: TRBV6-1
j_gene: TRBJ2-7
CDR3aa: CASSVYSGDEQYF
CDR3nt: TGTGCCAGCAGTGTTTACTCGGGGGACGAGCAGTACTTC

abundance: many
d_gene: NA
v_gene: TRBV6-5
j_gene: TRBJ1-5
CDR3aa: CASSYSRGLGQPQHF
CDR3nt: TGTGCCAGCAGTTACTCGAGGGGGTTGGGTCAGCCCCAGCATTTT

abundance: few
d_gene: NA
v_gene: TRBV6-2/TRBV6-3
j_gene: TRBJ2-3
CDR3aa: CASSPGSTDTQYF
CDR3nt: TGTGCCAGCAGTCCCGGAAGCACAGATACGCAGTATTTT

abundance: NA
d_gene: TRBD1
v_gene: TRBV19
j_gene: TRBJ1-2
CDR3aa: CASGSGQVYTF
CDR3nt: TGTGCCAGTGGATCCGGACAGGTCTACACCTTC

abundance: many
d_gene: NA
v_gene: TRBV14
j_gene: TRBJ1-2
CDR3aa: CASSQNGGYTF
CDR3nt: TGTGCCAGCAGCCAAAATGGTGGCTACACCTTC

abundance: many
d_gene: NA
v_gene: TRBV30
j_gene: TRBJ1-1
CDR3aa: CAWSRVNTEAFF
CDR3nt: TGTGCCTGGAGTCGGGTGAACACTGAAGCTTTCTTT

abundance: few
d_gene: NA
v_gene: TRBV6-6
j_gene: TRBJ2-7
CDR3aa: CASSYGGGDSYEQYF
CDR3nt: TGTGCCAGCAGTTACGGTGGCGGGGATTCCTACGAGCAGTACTTC

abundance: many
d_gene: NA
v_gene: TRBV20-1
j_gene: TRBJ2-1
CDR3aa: CSARSRQPYNEQFF
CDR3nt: TGCAGTGCTAGAAGCCGACAGCCCTACAATGAGCAGTTCTTC

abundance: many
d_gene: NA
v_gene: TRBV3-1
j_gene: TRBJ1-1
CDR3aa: CASSQQGTEAFF
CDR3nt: TGTGCCAGCAGCCAGCAAGGAACTGAAGCTTTCTTT

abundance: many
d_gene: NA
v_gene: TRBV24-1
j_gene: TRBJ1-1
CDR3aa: CATSDRNTEAFF
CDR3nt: TGTGCCACCAGTGACAGAAACACTGAAGCTTTCTTT

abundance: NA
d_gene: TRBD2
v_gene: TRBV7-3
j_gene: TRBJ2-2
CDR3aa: CASSLGGGTGDLFF
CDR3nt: TGTGCCAGCAGCTTAGGGGGAGGGACCGGGGATCTGTTTTTT

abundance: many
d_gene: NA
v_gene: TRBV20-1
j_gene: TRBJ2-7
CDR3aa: CSAAYRSYEQYF
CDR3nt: TGCAGTGCTGCCTACCGCTCCTACGAGCAGTACTTC

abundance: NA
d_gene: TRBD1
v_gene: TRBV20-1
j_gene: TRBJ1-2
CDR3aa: CSARNRDRDYGDTF
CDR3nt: TGCAGTGCTCGAAACCGGGACAGGGACTATGGCGACACCTTC

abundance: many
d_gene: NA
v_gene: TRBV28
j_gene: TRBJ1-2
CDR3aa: CASIGPKLGGYTF
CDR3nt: TGTGCCAGCATAGGCCCCAAATTGGGCGGCTACACCTTC

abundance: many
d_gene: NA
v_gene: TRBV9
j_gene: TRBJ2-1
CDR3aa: CASSPDGTGYNEQFF
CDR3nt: TGTGCCAGCAGCCCCGACGGGACGGGATACAATGAGCAGTTCTTC

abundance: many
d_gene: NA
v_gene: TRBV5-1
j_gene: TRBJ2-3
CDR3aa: CASSPLNTDTQYF
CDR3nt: TGCGCCAGCAGCCCGCTTAACACAGATACGCAGTATTTT

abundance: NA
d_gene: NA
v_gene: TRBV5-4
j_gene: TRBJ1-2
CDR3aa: CASSLVRDNYGYIF
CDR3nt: TGTGCCAGCAGCTTGGTCCGAGATAACTATGGCTACATCTTC

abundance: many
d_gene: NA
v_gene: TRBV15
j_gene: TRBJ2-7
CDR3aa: CATSPEAGHPYEQYF
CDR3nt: TGTGCCACCAGCCCCGAGGCGGGACACCCCTACGAGCAGTACTTC

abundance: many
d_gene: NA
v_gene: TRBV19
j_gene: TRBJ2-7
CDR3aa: CASSIGAIGNEQYF
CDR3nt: TGTGCCAGTAGTATAGGGGCAATAGGGAACGAGCAGTACTTC

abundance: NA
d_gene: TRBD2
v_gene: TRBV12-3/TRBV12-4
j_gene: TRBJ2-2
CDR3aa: CASGWGGAGELFF
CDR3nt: TGTGCCAGCGGCTGGGGAGGGGCCGGGGAGCTGTTTTTT

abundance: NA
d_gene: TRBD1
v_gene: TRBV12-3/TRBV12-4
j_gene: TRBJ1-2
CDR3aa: CASSLGQGANYGYTF
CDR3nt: TGTGCCAGCAGTTTAGGACAGGGAGCAAACTATGGCTACACCTTC

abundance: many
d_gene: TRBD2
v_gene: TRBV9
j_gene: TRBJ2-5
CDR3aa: CASSAGGTSPEGTQYF
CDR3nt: TGTGCCAGCAGCGCCGGGGGGACTAGCCCCGAGGGGACCCAGTACTTC

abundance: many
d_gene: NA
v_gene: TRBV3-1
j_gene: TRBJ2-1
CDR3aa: CASSIDNEQFF
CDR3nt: TGTGCCAGCAGCATCGACAATGAGCAGTTCTTC

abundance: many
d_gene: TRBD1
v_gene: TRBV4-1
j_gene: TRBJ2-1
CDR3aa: CASTHSGTGVNEQFF
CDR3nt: TGCGCCAGTACCCATTCCGGGACAGGGGTAAATGAGCAGTTCTTC

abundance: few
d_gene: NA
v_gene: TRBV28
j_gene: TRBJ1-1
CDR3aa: CASSLWRGRAFF
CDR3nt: TGTGCCAGCAGTTTATGGCGGGGCCGAGCTTTCTTT

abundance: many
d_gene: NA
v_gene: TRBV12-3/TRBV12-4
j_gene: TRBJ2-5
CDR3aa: CASSLVDPETQYF
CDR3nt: TGTGCCAGCAGTTTAGTGGATCCAGAGACCCAGTACTTC

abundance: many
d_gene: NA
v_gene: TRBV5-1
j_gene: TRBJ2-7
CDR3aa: CASSLGLSFHEQYF
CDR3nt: TGCGCCAGCAGCTTGGGTCTTAGCTTTCACGAGCAGTACTTC

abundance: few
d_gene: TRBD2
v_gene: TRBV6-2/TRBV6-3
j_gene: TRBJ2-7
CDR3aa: CASRSGGGYFLDEQYF
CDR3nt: TGTGCCAGCAGGTCCGGGGGAGGGTATTTTCTTGACGAGCAGTACTTC

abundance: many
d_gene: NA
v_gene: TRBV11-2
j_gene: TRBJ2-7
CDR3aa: CASSFLGYEQYF
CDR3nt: TGTGCCAGCAGCTTCCTGGGATACGAGCAGTACTTC

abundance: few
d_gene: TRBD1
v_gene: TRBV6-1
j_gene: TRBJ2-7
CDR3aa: CASEPRTGWAYEQYF
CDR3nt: TGTGCCAGCGAGCCTCGGACAGGGTGGGCCTACGAGCAGTACTTC

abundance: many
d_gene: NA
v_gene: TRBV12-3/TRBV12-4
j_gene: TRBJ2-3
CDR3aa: CASSLDPGDTQYF
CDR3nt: TGTGCCAGCAGTTTAGATCCGGGGGATACGCAGTATTTT

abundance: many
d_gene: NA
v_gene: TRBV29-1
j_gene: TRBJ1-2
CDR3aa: CSALSAGARGYTF
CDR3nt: TGCAGCGCCCTTAGTGCGGGGGCGCGGGGCTACACCTTC

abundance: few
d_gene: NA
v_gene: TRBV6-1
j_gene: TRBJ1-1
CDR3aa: CASSTRSRAGTEAFF
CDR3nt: TGTGCCAGCAGTACCCGCAGCAGGGCGGGCACTGAGGCTTTCTTT

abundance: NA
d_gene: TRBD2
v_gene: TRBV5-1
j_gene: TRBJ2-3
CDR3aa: CASSLGLAGGRADTQYF
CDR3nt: TGCGCCAGCAGCTTGGGACTAGCGGGAGGAAGGGCAGATACGCAGTATTTT